This TCR beta chain was profiled in a study of T cell changes during pregnancy in multiple sclerosis. Here immunoSEQ multiplex PCR was the method, and the copy in TCRdb shows in-frame clones only, minus some. The profile shows roughly 110,000 clones, around 90% of them singletons. This TCR was sampled from a female donor with multiple sclerosis, enrolled in a pregnancy study. Sequenced here: peripheral blood, sampled after pregnancy.

The CDR3 region has the DNA TGTGCCAGTAGTCCCGACAGGGCCTCACTTGAAGATACGCAGTATTTT. Protein product: CASSPDRASLEDTQYF. The chain carries TRBV19 and TRBJ2-3; 7 nucleotides align to TRBD1. This CDR3 is 16 amino acids long. In germline, CDR1 is LNHDA, CDR2 SQIVND (reference sequence). The junction had 13 bases not matched to a gene; V was cut back by 5 bases and J by 5 bases. Combining the CDR3 with reference TRBV19 and TRBJ2-3 gives the whole variable domain DGGITQSPKYLFRKEGQNVTLSCEQNLNHDAMYWYRQDPGQGLRLIYYSQIVNDFQKGDIAEGYSVSREKKESFPLTVTSAQKNPTAFYLCASSPDRASLEDTQYFGPGTRLTVL.